This TCR beta chain was recorded in a study of CD8+ T cells in alopecia areata. In the study overall: Treated patients were given oral tofacitinib, which was dosed at 5 to 10 mg twice daily. Treatment with tofacitinib (6 to 18 months) was followed by 6 months off drug.

The treatment here: oral pan-JAK inhibitor, 5-10 mg twice daily. As the sequencing template, cDNA was produced by extracting RNA and reverse transcribing it. Clones were sequenced by immunoSEQ multiplex PCR, and TCRdb holds only the in-frame ones, with some missing. In the table there are about 210,000 clones, less than 50% of which are singletons. The sample in question was CD4+ T cells sorted from blood, obtained at approximately week 36, from a patient treated with tofacitinib. The receptor comes from a human donor with alopecia areata.

The CDR3 is CASRPNRVQETQYF. The CDR3 DNA reads TGTGCCAGCAGACCGAACAGGGTCCAAGAGACCCAGTACTTC. The V and J genes are TRBV2 and TRBJ2-5; D is possibly TRBD1 (6 bases). The V end was cut by 6 bases, the J end by 1 base, with 12 bases between. The CDR3 contains 14 residues. From germline, CDR1 is SNHLY and CDR2 FYNNEI.